One sample yielded the 24 T cell receptor beta chains listed below, sequenced in a study of CD8 T cells in ankylosing spondylitis. TCRdb itself ran the 5' RACE reads through MiXCR, one entry per CDR3 protein. The profile shows some 54,000 distinct CDR3 sequences, 7.4% of them singletons. The sample consisted of blood, either unsorted or a sorted T cell fraction (not recorded which). The receptors come from a female donor with ankylosing spondylitis or in good health (not recorded which).

This clonotype was found many times. The CDR3 protein is CASTPGLADTGELFF. For the CDR3, the DNA is TGTGCCAGCACCCCGGGACTAGCGGACACCGGGGAGCTGTTTTTT. The J gene is TRBJ2-2, the V gene TRBV2, with TRBD2 matching over 11 bases. The CDR3 consists of 15 residues. CDR1 and CDR2 from the germline V gene are SNHLY and FYNNEI. J lost 3 bases, V lost 7 bases, and 4 bases had no gene match.

In its sample, this clonotype was seen a few times. The chain employs TRBV20-1 and TRBJ2-1, with TRBD2 identical over 9 bases. The V gene's germline CDR1 is DFQATT and CDR2 SNEGSKA (reference sequence). After removal of 1 base from V and 7 bases from J, the junction contained 8 bases not matched to a gene. This CDR3 spans 15 amino acids. The DNA for the CDR3 is TGCAGTGCTAGAGGTAGCGGGGGCGCTGGGAATGAGCAGTTCTTC. It translates to CSARGSGGAGNEQFF.

This clonotype came up many times. V gene TRBV5-1 combines with J gene TRBJ2-2; D may be TRBD2 (5 bases). Looked up from germline, CDR1 is SGHRS and CDR2 is YFSETQ. Trimming shortened V by 7 bases and J by 2 bases, and 21 bases separated the two germline ends. The CDR3 has 17 amino acids. As DNA, the CDR3 is TGCGCCAGCTCCTGGCGGGCGGAAAATCAAAACACCGGGGAGCTGTTTTTT. Its protein product is CASSWRAENQNTGELFF.

This clonotype has ten or more counts. This chain links TRBV7-2 with TRBJ1-1; TRBD1 agrees at 10 bases. CDR3 size: 14 residues. V trimming: 1 base; J trimming: 7 bases; junction bases outside the gene matches: 3. CDR1 is SGHTA, CDR2 FQGNSA, per germline. In nucleotides, the CDR3 is TGTGCCAGCAGCTTAGGACAGGGGGCTTTTGAAGCTTTCTTT. Translation gives CASSLGQGAFEAFF. The variable domain in full, completed from reference TRBV7-2 and TRBJ1-1, reads GAGVSQSPSNKVTEKGKDVELRCDPISGHTALYWYRQSLGQGLEFLIYFQGNSAPDKSGLPSDRFSAERTGGSVSTLTIQRTQQEDSAVYLCASSLGQGAFEAFFGQGTRLTVV.

This clonotype was found many times. This chain links TRBV6-2 or TRBV6-3 with TRBJ1-2, with no clear D. Trimming cost V 6 bases and J 6 bases, with 17 bases left between them. The CDR3 is 14 amino acids. In germline, CDR1 is MNHEY, CDR2 SVGEGT. CDR3 in amino acids: CASRKGGESNGYTF. The CDR3 region has the DNA TGTGCCAGCAGGAAAGGCGGGGAATCTAATGGCTACACCTTC.

This clonotype was counted a single time. CDR3 loop: CASSPRRLASLLGTDTQYF. In nucleotides, the CDR3 is TGTGCCAGCAGCCCGAGGCGGCTAGCGAGCCTGCTCGGCACAGATACGCAGTATTTT. The chain is built from TRBV11-2 and TRBJ2-3, with D maybe TRBD2 (6 bases). Per germline, CDR1 SGHAT and CDR2 FQNNGV. Trimming removed 5 bases from V and 1 base from J, with 25 bases in between. The CDR3 has 19 residues.

This clonotype was seen repeatedly, ten times or more. V is TRBV29-1 and J is TRBJ2-7; 9 bases agree with TRBD1. The germline V gene encodes CDR1 SQVTM and CDR2 ANQGSEA. This CDR3 has 11 amino acids. With 7 bases clipped from V and 4 bases from J, the junction kept 2 bases outside the gene matches. The CDR3 DNA reads TGCAGCGCAGGGACAGGGTACGAGCAGTACGTC. Its protein is CSAGTGYEQYV.

The rearrangement joins TRBV7-9 to TRBJ1-2, with TRBD1 as a possible D gene (5 bases). CDR3 size: 14 residues. Trimming took 1 base from V and 9 from J, leaving 15 bases between them. Germline assignment: CDR1 SEHNR and CDR2 FQNEAQ (reference sequence). The CDR3 DNA sequence: TGTGCCAGCAGCTTAGGTCTAGGGGTTGAGAGCTACACCTTC. Residues: CASSLGLGVESYTF. The full variable domain, its missing parts supplied by reference TRBV7-9 and TRBJ1-2, is DTGVSQNPRHKITKRGQNVTFRCDPISEHNRLYWYRQTLGQGPEFLTYFQNEAQLEKSRLLSDRFSAERPKGSFSTLEIQRTEQGDSAMYLCASSLGLGVESYTFGSGTRLTVV.

This clonotype has a count of ten or more. The chain carries TRBV7-3 and TRBJ2-3; D gene uncertain. Trimming pared 5 bases from V and 9 bases from J, leaving 15 bases between. CDR3 length equals 13 residues. CDR1 and CDR2 from the germline V gene are SGHTA and FQGTGA. CDR3 residues: CASSPGAPATQYF. CDR3 sequence (DNA): TGTGCCAGCAGCCCCGGCGCCCCTGCGACGCAGTATTTT.

This clonotype occurred many times. The V and J genes are TRBV5-1 and TRBJ1-1, with 7 bases fitting TRBD1. J was trimmed by 4 bases and V by 4 bases; bases with no gene match: 4. Germline V gene lookup returns CDR1 SGHRS and CDR2 YFSETQ. The CDR3 runs 13 residues. The chain's CDR3 is CASSGDRPTEAFF. The CDR3, as DNA: TGCGCCAGCAGCGGGGACAGACCCACTGAAGCTTTCTTT. Based on the CDR3 plus reference TRBV5-1 and TRBJ1-1, the full variable domain is KAGVTQTPRYLIKTRGQQVTLSCSPISGHRSVSWYQQTPGQGLQFLFEYFSETQRNKGNFPGRFSGRQFSNSRSEMNVSTLELGDSALYLCASSGDRPTEAFFGQGTRLTVV.

This clonotype has ten or more counts. This chain connects TRBV18 to TRBJ1-2; 7 nucleotides align to TRBD1. J lost 2 bases, V lost 4 bases, and 4 bases had no gene match. The CDR3 has 14 residues. Per germline, CDR1 KGHSH and CDR2 LQKENI. CDR3: CASSLNRGNYGYTF. CDR3 in DNA: TGTGCCAGCTCACTAAACAGGGGAAACTATGGCTACACCTTC.

This clonotype was counted many times. V is TRBV12-5 and J is TRBJ1-1; D gene unclear. Germline CDR1 reads LGHNT; CDR2 reads FRNRAP. CDR3 length: 13 residues. Trimming took 1 base from V and 4 from J, leaving 7 bases between them. CDR3 sequence: CASGLDSSTEAFF. The CDR3 DNA reads as TGTGCTAGTGGTTTGGACAGTTCCACTGAAGCTTTCTTT.

This clonotype was recorded many times. V usage is TRBV2 and J usage is TRBJ2-7; 11 positions match TRBD2. The CDR3 covers 14 residues. Per the germline V gene, CDR1 is SNHLY and CDR2 is FYNNEI. The V and J ends lost 7 bases and 6 bases, in that order; junction bases with no gene match: 8. CDR3 region: CASMSRLAGIEQYF. The CDR3 bases are TGTGCCAGCATGTCGCGACTAGCGGGGATCGAGCAGTACTTC.

This clonotype came up many times. The J gene is TRBJ1-4, the V gene TRBV6-5; the D gene is possibly TRBD1 (5 bases). CDR1 MNHEY and CDR2 SVGAGI come from the germline V gene. V was trimmed by 2 bases and J by 7 bases, leaving 14 bases between them. The length of the CDR3 is 15 residues. In nucleotides, the CDR3 is TGTGCCAGCAGTTACGGGGGGGTTCGTCGTGAAAAACTGTTTTTT. It is translated as CASSYGGVRREKLFF.

This chain links TRBV27 with TRBJ1-1, with 9 bases lining up with TRBD1. Germline CDR1 is MNHEY and CDR2 is SMNVEV (reference sequence). V dropped 3 bases and J dropped 11; count of bases not matched to a gene: 10. This CDR3 spans 14 amino acids. The CDR3 DNA is TGTGCCAGCAGTTTCCAACCCGGACAGGGGTGGGCTTTCTTT. Protein product: CASSFQPGQGWAFF.

This clonotype has at least ten counts. The chain has TRBV5-5 and TRBJ2-3; maybe TRBD2 (6 bases). The CDR3 has 16 residues. Germline V gene data show CDR1 as SGHKS and CDR2 as YYEKEE (reference sequence). V gave up 4 bases and J gave up 2 bases, with 17 bases separating them. CDR3 in amino acids: CASSPGGTAFTDTQYF. The CDR3 DNA is TGTGCCAGCAGCCCGGGCGGGACGGCCTTCACAGATACGCAGTATTTT.

Many counts were recorded for this clonotype. This sequence joins TRBV7-2 and TRBJ1-5; D is unresolved. Trimming cost V 1 base and J 1 base, with 8 bases left between them. The CDR3 consists of 15 residues. Germline lookup yields CDR1 SGHTA and CDR2 FQGNSA. CDR3 nucleotide sequence: TGTGCCAGCAGCTTAGGCCCAGCAAGCAATCAGCCCCAGCATTTT. Protein: CASSLGPASNQPQHF.

This clonotype was detected many times. CDR3 sequence reads: CSAPGQGYNEQFF. The DNA for the CDR3 is TGCAGTGCTCCGGGACAAGGCTATAATGAGCAGTTCTTC. The chain employs TRBV20-1 and TRBJ2-1; D perhaps matches TRBD1 (6 bases). Trimming removed 5 bases from V and 7 bases from J, with 15 bases in between. This CDR3 region has 13 residues. Looked up from germline, CDR1 is DFQATT and CDR2 is SNEGSKA (reference sequence).

This clonotype has a count of ten or more. V is TRBV20-1 and J is TRBJ1-5, with D uncertain. The germline V gene encodes CDR1 DFQATT and CDR2 SNEGSKA (reference sequence). With 1 base removed from V and 9 bases from J, the gap between germline ends came to 10 bases. The CDR3 has 12 residues. CDR3 sequence: CSARVPTAPQHF. CDR3 in DNA: TGCAGTGCTAGAGTCCCGACGGCGCCCCAGCATTTT.

This clonotype has a count of ten or more. The chain joins TRBV5-1 to TRBJ2-3, with TRBD1 as a possible D gene (6 bases). Germline CDR1 is SGHRS and CDR2 is YFSETQ. The V end was cut by 2 bases, the J end by 2 bases, with 15 bases between. The CDR3 has 16 residues. The chain's CDR3 is CASSFGSGTPTDTQYF. Here the CDR3 DNA reads TGCGCCAGCAGCTTTGGATCGGGGACACCCACAGATACGCAGTATTTT.

This clonotype was found many times. This chain joins TRBV2 and TRBJ2-7, with TRBD1 identical over 9 bases. The V segment lost 2 bases and the J segment 4 bases; nucleotides outside the gene matches: 6. CDR1 is SNHLY and CDR2 is FYNNEI in the germline V gene. CDR3 length equals 15 residues. This chain's CDR3 is CASSEPRTGDYEQYV. CDR3 DNA sequence: TGTGCCAGCAGTGAACCGAGGACAGGGGATTACGAGCAGTACGTC.

Ten or more counts support this clonotype. This sequence joins TRBV21-1 and TRBJ1-4; the D segment call TRBD1 is taken from the table without a DNA check. TRBV21-1 is a pseudogene locus. The CDR3 is 14 amino acids. In nucleotides, the CDR3 is TGTGCCAGCAGCAAAGAGGTCCAGGGGGAAAAACTGTTTTTT. Translated: CASSKEVQGEKLFF.

As regards this clonotype: Just one base apart from a much larger clone, this may be a read error. The chain links TRBV28 to TRBJ2-7, with no clear D. The CDR3 extends over 14 amino acids. Germline CDR1 and CDR2: MDHEN and SYDVKM. The CDR3 DNA reads as TGTGCCGGCAGCGCTGGGGTAACCGCATACGAGCAGTACGTC. Amino acid sequence: CAGSAGVTAYEQYV.

This clonotype was recorded at least ten times. The rearrangement joins TRBV5-1 to TRBJ2-1; D is ambiguous. This CDR3 has 13 residues. Between the trimmed V and J ends, which lost 3 bases and 5 bases, there was a span of 9 bases. CDR1 is SGHRS, CDR2 YFSETQ, per germline. The CDR3 sequence: CASSSDPNNEQFF. Here the CDR3 DNA reads TGCGCCAGCAGCTCGGACCCGAACAATGAGCAGTTCTTC. Combining the CDR3 with reference TRBV5-1 and TRBJ2-1 gives the whole variable domain KAGVTQTPRYLIKTRGQQVTLSCSPISGHRSVSWYQQTPGQGLQFLFEYFSETQRNKGNFPGRFSGRQFSNSRSEMNVSTLELGDSALYLCASSSDPNNEQFFGPGTRLTVL.